This T cell receptor (beta chain) is from a study of blood T cell repertoires in COVID-19 (dated by TCRdb to 2019 to 2021). Background on the whole study: Collaborator samples came from the United States, Italy and Spain and covered acute and convalescent phases of COVID-19. The material from the prospective study consisted of cDNA or gDNA derived from T cells, B-cell-depleted T cells, or PBMCs. Deeply sampled blood TCRbeta repertoires from subjects exposed to, actively infected with, or recovered from COVID-19 were included in the dataset. The repertoires were released in a freely available public database intended as a resource for research on the immune response to SARS-CoV-2. Samples were obtained from the ongoing ImmuneRACE study (first 160 participants) and from some 1,300 subjects provided by 6 global collaborators. A de-identified subject ID, COVID-19 status, age in years and sex were almost always included in the sample metadata. Where available, HLA class I and class II types were obtained from metadata supplied by the sample provider rather than from assay-based typing. Beyond this particular receptor, the publication reports: Clinical and demographic metadata were provided uncurated, with the amount varying by source and participant.

Enrolling through a virtual design, the prospective study's participants ranged in age from about 18 to 89 years and lived across 24 United States geographic areas. In the prospective study, cohorts were assigned on the basis of participant-reported clinical history obtained from a screening survey and a study questionnaire. For ImmuneRACE Cohort 3, a participant was defined as recovered based on two consecutive negative NP/OP PCR tests, clearance by a healthcare professional, or resolution of symptoms. Mobile phlebotomists in the prospective study collected whole blood, serum and a nasopharyngeal or oropharyngeal swab from every participant. Over a roughly 2-month period, participants in the prospective study had the option of providing additional blood draws and questionnaires. Prospective study blood samples were shipped either frozen or at room temperature before DNA extraction. TCRbeta CDR3 regions were amplified from genomic DNA by means of the immunoSEQ Assay, a bias-controlled multiplex PCR. As for the original processing: The number of nucleated cells in each sample was estimated from the amplification of reference gene primers within the assay. To quantify the absolute abundance of each unique TCRbeta CDR3 rearrangement, sequence reads were collapsed and filtered. For each sample, productive Simpson clonality was calculated as the square root of Simpson's diversity index across productive rearrangements. Not all clones reach the TCRdb copy of this immuneACCESS table, which keeps in-frame sequences only. Checked studies attribute under half of the gap to unresolved V genes and leave the rest unexplained. The DNA gave D and trimming, while V, J and clone size come from that table. Within this sample are 250,000 to 400,000 clones, with over 85% of them counted one time only. Of the sample, 2.6% is held by the ten largest clones.

V is pared back by 6 bases and J by 6 bases, with 12 bases lying between the germline termini. From a lookup of the germline V gene (reference sequence), CDR1 and CDR2 are LNHDA and SQIVND. The cysteine opens and the phenylalanine closes a CDR3 of 12 amino acids. Just the 36-base CDR3 DNA is kept, in frame starting at base 1. As concerns this clone: The antigen this receptor binds is unknown. Base qualities are not recorded, but no much larger clone differs from it by a single base.

This sequence was found in a man aged 60 to 69 who had recovered from COVID-19. Recombination connected TRBV19 to TRBJ2-7; the D gene is possibly TRBD2, with 5 bases matching. Sequenced input: PBMCs or T cells enriched from blood (not recorded which). The nucleotide sequence reads as follows: TGTGCCAGTAGGGCTCCTGCGGGCGAGCAGTACTTC. It translates to CASRAPAGEQYF.